This T cell receptor beta chain is drawn from a study of blood T cell repertoires in COVID-19. About the research overall: Sample material is recorded as cDNA or gDNA derived from T cells, B-cell-depleted T cells, or PBMCs.

As processed by the authors: Scientists estimated how many nucleated cells there were by amplifying reference gene primers. Data came from immunoSEQ multiplex PCR; TCRdb stores just in-frame clones and leaves some out. The V and J calls and clone size were taken over from that table, and D and trimming were inferred from the DNA. The repertoire holds about 120,000 clones, with approximately 87% as singletons. The J segment lost 5 bases and the V segment lost 6 bases, leaving 11 bases of the junction unmatched. The germline V gene has CDR1 LNHDA and CDR2 SQIVND (reference sequence). CDR3 length: 16 amino acids.

The sequencing input was peripheral blood. The clonotype originates from a man in his sixties or seventies who had recovered from COVID-19. The rearrangement uses TRBV19 and TRBJ2-5; the match to TRBD2 covers 11 bases. CDR3 sequence (DNA): TGTGCCAGTAGCCGCGTGGCTAGCGGGGGGCTGGAGACCCAGTACTTC. Translating it yields CASSRVASGGLETQYF.